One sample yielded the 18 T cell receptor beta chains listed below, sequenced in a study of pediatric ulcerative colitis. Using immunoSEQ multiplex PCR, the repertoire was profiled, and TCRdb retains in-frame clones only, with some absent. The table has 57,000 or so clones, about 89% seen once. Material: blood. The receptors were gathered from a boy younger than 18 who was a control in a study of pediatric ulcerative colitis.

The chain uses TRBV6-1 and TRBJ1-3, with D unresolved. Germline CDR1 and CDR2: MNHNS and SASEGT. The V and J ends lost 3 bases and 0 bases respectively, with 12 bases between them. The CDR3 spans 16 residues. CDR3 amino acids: CASSDGLLHSGNTIYF. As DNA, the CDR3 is TGTGCCAGCAGTGACGGACTTCTGCACTCTGGAAACACCATATATTTT.

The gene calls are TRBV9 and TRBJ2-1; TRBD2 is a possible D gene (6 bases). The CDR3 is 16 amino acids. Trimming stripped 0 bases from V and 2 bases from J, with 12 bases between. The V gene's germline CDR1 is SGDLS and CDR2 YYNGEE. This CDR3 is CASSVGGSGAYNEQFF. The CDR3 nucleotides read TGTGCCAGCAGCGTAGGGGGGTCGGGAGCCTACAATGAGCAGTTCTTC.

The CDR3 is CASSEPGTGGNQPQHF. The DNA of the CDR3 is TGCGCCAGCAGTGAGCCAGGGACAGGGGGCAATCAGCCCCAGCATTTT. The chain is built from TRBV10-1 and TRBJ1-5; 10 bases are a match to TRBD1. Germline loops: CDR1 WNHNN, CDR2 SYGVQD (reference sequence). The V segment lost 2 bases and the J segment 2 bases; nucleotides outside the gene matches: 3. The CDR3 is 16 residues long.

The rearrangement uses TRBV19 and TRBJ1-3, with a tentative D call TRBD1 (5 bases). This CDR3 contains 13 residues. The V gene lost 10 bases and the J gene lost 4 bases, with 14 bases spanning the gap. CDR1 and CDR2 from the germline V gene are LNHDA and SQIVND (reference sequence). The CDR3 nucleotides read TGTGCCACGCGGCAGGGTCCCGGAAACACCATATATTTT. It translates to CATRQGPGNTIYF.

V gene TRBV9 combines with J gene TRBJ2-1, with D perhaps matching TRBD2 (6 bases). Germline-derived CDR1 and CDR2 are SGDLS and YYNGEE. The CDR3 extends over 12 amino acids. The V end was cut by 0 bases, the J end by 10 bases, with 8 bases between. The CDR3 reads CASSVVAGEQFF. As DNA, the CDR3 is TGTGCCAGCAGCGTAGTTGCGGGGGAGCAGTTCTTC. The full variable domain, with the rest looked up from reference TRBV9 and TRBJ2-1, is DSGVTQTPKHLITATGQRVTLRCSPRSGDLSVYWYQQSLDQGLQFLIQYYNGEERAKGNILERFSAQQFPDLHSELNLSSLELGDSALYFCASSVVAGEQFFGPGTRLTVL.

CDR3 in amino acids: CASSLATSGGHNEQFF. Here the CDR3 DNA reads TGCGCCAGCAGCTTGGCGACTAGCGGGGGGCACAATGAGCAGTTCTTC. The J gene is TRBJ2-1, the V gene TRBV5-1; 13 nucleotides line up with TRBD2. In germline, CDR1 is SGHRS, CDR2 YFSETQ. The CDR3 sequence is 16 residues long. Trimming removed 0 bases from V and 5 bases from J; junction bases left unmatched: 2.

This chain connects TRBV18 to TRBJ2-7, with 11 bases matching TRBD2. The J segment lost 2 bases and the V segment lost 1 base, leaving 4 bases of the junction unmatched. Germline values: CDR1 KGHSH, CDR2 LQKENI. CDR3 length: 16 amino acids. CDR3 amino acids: CASSPLPLAGAYEQYF. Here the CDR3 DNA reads TGTGCCAGCTCACCACTCCCACTAGCGGGAGCCTACGAGCAGTACTTC. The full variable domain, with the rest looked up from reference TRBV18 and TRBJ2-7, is NAGVMQNPRHLVRRRGQEARLRCSPMKGHSHVYWYRQLPEEGLKFMVYLQKENIIDESGMPKERFSAEFPKEGPSILRIQQVVRGDSAAYFCASSPLPLAGAYEQYFGPGTRLTVT.

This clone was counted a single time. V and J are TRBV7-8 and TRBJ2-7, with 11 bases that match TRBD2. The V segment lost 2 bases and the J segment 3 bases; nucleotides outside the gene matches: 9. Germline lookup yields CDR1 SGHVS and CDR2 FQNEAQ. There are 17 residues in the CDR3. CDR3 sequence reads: CASSLKWIAGGLYEQYF. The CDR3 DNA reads TGTGCCAGCAGCTTAAAATGGATAGCGGGAGGGCTCTACGAGCAGTACTTC.

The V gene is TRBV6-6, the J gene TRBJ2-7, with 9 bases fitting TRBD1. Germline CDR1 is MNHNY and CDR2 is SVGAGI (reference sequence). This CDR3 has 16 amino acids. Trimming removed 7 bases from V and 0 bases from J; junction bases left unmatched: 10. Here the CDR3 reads CASTRTGGGDSYEQYF. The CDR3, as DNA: TGTGCCAGCACTCGCACAGGGGGCGGGGACTCCTACGAGCAGTACTTC.

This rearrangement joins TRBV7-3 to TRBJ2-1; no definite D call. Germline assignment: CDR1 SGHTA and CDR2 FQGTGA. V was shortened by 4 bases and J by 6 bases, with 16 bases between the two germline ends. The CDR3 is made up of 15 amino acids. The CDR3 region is CASSSIRVQFNEQFF. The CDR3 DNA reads TGTGCCAGCAGCTCCATTCGGGTTCAATTCAATGAGCAGTTCTTC.

CDR3 coding DNA: TGTGCCAGCAGTTTGGGGGGGACGGTTGGCTACACCTTC. Protein sequence: CASSLGGTVGYTF. This sequence joins TRBV27 and TRBJ1-2; weak D call: TRBD1 (5 bases). The V end lost 3 bases, the J end lost 7 bases, and 12 bases lay between the germline ends. The V gene's germline CDR1 is MNHEY and CDR2 SMNVEV (reference sequence). The CDR3 consists of 13 residues.

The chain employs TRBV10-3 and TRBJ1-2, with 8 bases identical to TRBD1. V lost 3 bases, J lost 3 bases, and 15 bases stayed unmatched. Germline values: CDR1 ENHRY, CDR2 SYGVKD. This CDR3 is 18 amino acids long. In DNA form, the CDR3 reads TGTGCCATCAGTGACCCCCCTCTTCGGACAGGGATGCACTATGGCTACACCTTC. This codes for CAISDPPLRTGMHYGYTF.

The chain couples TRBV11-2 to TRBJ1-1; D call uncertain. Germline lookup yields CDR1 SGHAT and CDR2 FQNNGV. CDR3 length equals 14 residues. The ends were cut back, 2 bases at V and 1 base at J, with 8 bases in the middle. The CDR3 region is CASSLSRTNTEAFF. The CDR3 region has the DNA TGTGCCAGCAGCTTATCTCGGACGAACACTGAAGCTTTCTTT.

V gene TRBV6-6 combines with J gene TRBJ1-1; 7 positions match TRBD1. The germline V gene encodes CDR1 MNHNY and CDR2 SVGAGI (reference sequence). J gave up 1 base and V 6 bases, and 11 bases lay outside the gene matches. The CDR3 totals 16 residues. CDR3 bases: TGTGCCAGCAGCCTAACCCAGACAGGGAGGAACACTGAAGCTTTCTTT. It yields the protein CASSLTQTGRNTEAFF.

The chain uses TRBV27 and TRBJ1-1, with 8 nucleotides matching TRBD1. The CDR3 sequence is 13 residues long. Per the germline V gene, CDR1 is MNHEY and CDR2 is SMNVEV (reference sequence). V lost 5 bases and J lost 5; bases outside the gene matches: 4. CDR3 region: CASSATGGTEAFF. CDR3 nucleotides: TGTGCCAGCAGTGCAACAGGGGGGACTGAAGCTTTCTTT.

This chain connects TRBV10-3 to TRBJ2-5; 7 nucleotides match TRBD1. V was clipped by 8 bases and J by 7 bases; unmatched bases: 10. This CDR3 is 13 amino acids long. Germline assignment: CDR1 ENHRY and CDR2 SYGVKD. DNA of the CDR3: TGTGCCATCGGTGGACAGGCGGGTGGGACCCAGTACTTC. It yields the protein CAIGGQAGGTQYF.

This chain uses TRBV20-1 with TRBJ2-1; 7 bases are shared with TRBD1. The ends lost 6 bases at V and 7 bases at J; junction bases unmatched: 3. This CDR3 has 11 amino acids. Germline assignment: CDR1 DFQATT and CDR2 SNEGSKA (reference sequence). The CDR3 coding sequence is TGCAGTGCAGAGACAGGGAATGAGCAGTTCTTC. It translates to CSAETGNEQFF.

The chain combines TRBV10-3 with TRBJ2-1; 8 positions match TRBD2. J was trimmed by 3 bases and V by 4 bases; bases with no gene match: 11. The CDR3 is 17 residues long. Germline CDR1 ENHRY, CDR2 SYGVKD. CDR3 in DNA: TGTGCCATCAGTGCTGAACCCGCGGGGGGTTACTACAATGAGCAGTTCTTC. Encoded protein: CAISAEPAGGYYNEQFF.